Included here is one T cell receptor (beta chain) sequence, with context. Its antigen is still unknown. This CDR3 has 13 amino acids. Trimming removed 5 bases at V and 5 bases at J, with 11 bases between. Germline V gene sequence: CDR1 KGHDR, CDR2 SFDVKD. The data stem from a study of CD8+CD57+ T cells in acquired aplastic anemia. Study information: Quantities of DNA derived from sorted CD4+ and CD8+ cells averaged roughly 3 ug. Healthy donor CD4+ samples were sequenced to a depth that averaged around 9.9 million reads.

Findings and caveats of the study: Almost 30 sequences, all CD8+ CDR3, were shared between patients and controls. The study found no significant CD8+ Simpson's diversity difference between patients and controls.

Investigators profiled TCR beta VDJ and CDR3 from genomic DNA template. Each CDR3 protein gets one entry after TCRdb re-called the reads with MiXCR. The sample yields fewer than 70,000 distinct CDR3 sequences, 50% to 55% seen once. The specimen was sorted CD4+, CD8+, or CD8+CD57+ T cells (not recorded which) from PBMCs. This sequence joins TRBV24-1 and TRBJ2-5; the D gene is possibly TRBD2 (6 bases). The sequence was collected from a human donor in good health, serving as a control. CDR3 in amino acids: CATSGSGWETQYF. CDR3 DNA sequence: TGTGCCACCAGTGGCAGCGGGTGGGAGACCCAGTACTTC.